This TCR beta chain was captured in a study of early T cells in non-severe SARS-CoV-2 infection. At the level of the study: Chains from this unsorted whole-blood bulk RNA could not be paired.

Each cDNA molecule carried a unique molecular identifier. TCRdb fed the 5' RACE reads into MiXCR, producing one record per CDR3 protein. The sample records fewer than 85,000 distinct CDR3 sequences, about 13% being singletons. The sequencing sample was made of whole blood. The sequence was collected from an adult who was a healthcare worker with PCR-confirmed SARS-CoV-2 infection or an uninfected control (not recorded which).

In DNA form, the CDR3 reads TGTGCCAGTGGACGAAACAGGGACTCCTACGAGCAGTACTTC. Its protein is CASGRNRDSYEQYF. V usage is TRBV19 and J usage is TRBJ2-7, with a possible D match to TRBD1 (6 bases). CDR3 length: 14 residues. Trimming left V 8 bases short and J 0 bases short, with 14 bases between. Per the germline V gene, CDR1 is LNHDA and CDR2 is SQIVND (reference sequence).